The next 20 T cell receptor beta chains were all read from a single sample in a study of PD-1 blockade in mismatch repair-deficient tumors. Clones were read by immunoSEQ multiplex PCR, and TCRdb kept only the in-frame ones, dropping some. The data contain 120,000 or so clones, 85% to 90% of them singletons. Source: peripheral blood, taken 44 weeks after starting pembrolizumab. The origin of the receptors is an adult with mismatch repair-deficient cancer.

V usage is TRBV5-1 and J usage is TRBJ2-3; 7 nucleotides agree with TRBD2. CDR1 and CDR2 (germline): SGHRS, YFSETQ. With 1 base clipped from V and 1 base from J, the junction kept 6 bases outside the gene matches. This CDR3 has 16 amino acids. CDR3 in amino acids: CASSLIATSRTDTQYF. Here the CDR3 DNA reads TGCGCCAGCAGCTTGATTGCGACTAGCCGCACAGATACGCAGTATTTT.

The chain has TRBV7-8 and TRBJ2-2; 10 bases line up with TRBD2. Unmatched junction bases numbered 22, after V lost 5 bases and J lost 13 bases. The V gene's germline CDR1 is SGHVS and CDR2 FQNEAQ. The length of the CDR3 is 18 residues. CDR3 in amino acids: CASSPRQGRAGGTRGLFF. The CDR3 nucleotides read TGTGCCAGCAGCCCTAGGCAGGGTCGAGCGGGAGGGACTCGAGGGCTGTTTTTT.

V is TRBV27 and J is TRBJ2-3; weak D call: TRBD2 (5 bases). The V gene lost 2 bases and the J gene lost 6 bases, with 24 bases spanning the gap. Germline V gene sequence: CDR1 MNHEY, CDR2 SMNVEV (reference sequence). This CDR3 region has 18 residues. CDR3 residues: CASSLGGVPRVLEDTQYF. CDR3 coding DNA: TGTGCCAGCAGTTTAGGAGGTGTCCCCCGGGTCCTCGAGGATACGCAGTATTTT.

CDR3 loop: CADFTTGAYSNQPQHF. The CDR3 DNA is TGCGCAGACTTTACCACAGGAGCCTATAGCAATCAGCCCCAGCATTTT. The chain joins TRBV10-1 to TRBJ1-5; a possible D gene is TRBD1 (5 bases). Germline assignment: CDR1 WNHNN and CDR2 SYGVQD (reference sequence). This CDR3 has 16 amino acids.

This clone was counted once. The chain uses TRBV15 and TRBJ2-5; weak D call: TRBD2 (6 bases). The V gene's germline CDR1 is LNHNV and CDR2 YYDKDF (reference sequence). CDR3 length: 16 residues. The V and J ends lost 2 bases and 1 base respectively, with 14 bases between them. This CDR3 is CATSRKSGRSQETQYF. The CDR3 DNA follows: TGTGCCACCAGCAGAAAGTCGGGGAGGAGCCAAGAGACCCAGTACTTC.

This sequence joins TRBV6-1 and TRBJ2-1; D might be TRBD1 (6 bases). Per germline, CDR1 MNHNS and CDR2 SASEGT. The ends were cut back, 1 base at V and 8 bases at J, with 15 bases in the middle. The CDR3 runs 15 residues. The CDR3 nucleotides are TGTGCCAGCAGTGAAGTATTTTCCAGGGGAGATGAGCAGTTCTTC. It translates to CASSEVFSRGDEQFF.

V usage is TRBV15 and J usage is TRBJ2-1, with a possible D match to TRBD2 (6 bases). Trimming removed 0 bases from V and 8 bases from J, with 17 bases in between. The CDR3 contains 16 residues. Germline CDR1 is LNHNV and CDR2 is YYDKDF (reference sequence). The CDR3 is CATSRDRAAAGDEQFF. The CDR3 nucleotides are TGTGCCACCAGCAGAGATAGAGCGGCAGCGGGCGATGAGCAGTTCTTC.

This sequence joins TRBV6-5 and TRBJ2-2; TRBD1 is a possible D gene (5 bases). Germline lookup yields CDR1 MNHEY and CDR2 SVGAGI. The CDR3 length is 13 residues. Trimming left V 2 bases short and J 7 bases short, with 8 bases between. The CDR3 loop is CASSYGRVGELFF. CDR3 sequence (DNA): TGTGCCAGCAGTTACGGCAGGGTCGGGGAGCTGTTTTTT.

The chain links TRBV6-5 to TRBJ2-2, with TRBD1 identical over 7 bases. Trimming at V came to 0 bases and at J to 4 bases, leaving 5 bases not matched to a gene. Germline CDR1 reads MNHEY; CDR2 reads SVGAGI. CDR3 length: 16 amino acids. The CDR3 loop reads CASSYSGGWSTGELFF. The CDR3 DNA follows: TGTGCCAGCAGTTACTCAGGGGGCTGGAGCACCGGGGAGCTGTTTTTT.

This clone came up a few times. The chain carries TRBV30 and TRBJ2-3; D uncertain. Germline V CDR1 and CDR2: GTSNPN, SVGIG (reference sequence). Trimming removed 3 bases from V and 6 bases from J, with 7 bases in between. This CDR3 contains 11 residues. CDR3 in DNA: TGTGCCTGGAGGTCAGTGGATACGCAGTATTTT. It encodes CAWRSVDTQYF.

The rearrangement uses TRBV9 and TRBJ2-3, with D unclear. The CDR3 consists of 15 residues. Germline-derived CDR1 and CDR2 are SGDLS and YYNGEE. The V gene lost 0 bases and the J gene lost 2 bases, with 10 bases spanning the gap. The chain's CDR3 is CASSVGSPHTDTQYF. CDR3 DNA: TGTGCCAGCAGCGTAGGTTCCCCACACACAGATACGCAGTATTTT.

This clone was seen once. The gene calls are TRBV6-4 and TRBJ2-7; D not resolved. CDR1 and CDR2 from the germline V gene are MRHNA and SNTAGT. The ends were cut back, 6 bases at V and 1 base at J, with 10 bases in the middle. The CDR3 sequence is 13 residues long. The CDR3: CASRTIDSYEQYF. The CDR3 region has the DNA TGTGCCAGCAGGACGATTGATTCCTACGAGCAGTACTTC.

The gene calls are TRBV5-5 and TRBJ1-4, with no clear D. Germline CDR1 is SGHKS and CDR2 is YYEKEE (reference sequence). Trimming pared 3 bases from V and 8 bases from J, leaving 5 bases between. This CDR3 spans 11 amino acids. The CDR3 DNA follows: TGTGCCAGCAGCTACAGCGAAAAACTGTTTTTT. It translates to CASSYSEKLFF.

A remark on this clone: A much larger clone differs by one base, so this may be a read error. This chain links TRBV6-6 with TRBJ2-2; D unclear. Germline V CDR1 and CDR2: MNHNY, SVGAGI (reference sequence). The CDR3 length is 13 residues. V was cut by 2 bases and J by 0 bases, with 1 base left in between. DNA for the CDR3: TGTGCCAGCAGTTACACGAACACCGGGGAGCTGTTTTTT. Translation gives CASSYTNTGELFF.

The chain employs TRBV9 and TRBJ2-5, with 11 bases identical to TRBD2. The V segment lost 0 bases and the J segment 5 bases; nucleotides outside the gene matches: 6. Germline assignment: CDR1 SGDLS and CDR2 YYNGEE. The CDR3 is made up of 16 amino acids. The CDR3 loop reads CASSVEVAGGLETQYF. The CDR3 nucleotides read TGTGCCAGCAGCGTAGAAGTAGCGGGAGGGCTGGAGACCCAGTACTTC.

The chain has TRBV29-1 and TRBJ1-4; D ambiguous. This CDR3 is 14 amino acids long. Germline CDR1 reads SQVTM; CDR2 reads ANQGSEA. Trimming left V 5 bases short and J 5 bases short, with 15 bases between. The CDR3 DNA reads TGCAGCGTTAACATTCAGGACCAAAATGAAAAACTGTTTTTT. This translates into CSVNIQDQNEKLFF.

This clone was seen only a few times. The rearrangement links TRBV25-1 to TRBJ2-7; D unresolved. The CDR3 has 12 residues. Germline V gene lookup returns CDR1 MGHDK and CDR2 SYGVNS. V was shortened by 4 bases and J by 2 bases, with 6 bases between the two germline ends. The CDR3 DNA reads TGTGCCAGCAGTGGGCAGACCTACGAGCAGTACTTC. It codes for CASSGQTYEQYF.

V gene TRBV30 combines with J gene TRBJ2-7; TRBD2 might be the D (6 bases). In germline, CDR1 is GTSNPN, CDR2 SVGIG (reference sequence). This CDR3 comprises 14 residues. Trimming took 3 bases from V and 3 from J, leaving 15 bases between them. The CDR3 protein is CAWRTGLSHYEQYF. In DNA form, the CDR3 reads TGTGCCTGGAGGACCGGACTATCCCACTACGAGCAGTACTTC. The variable domain in full, completed from reference TRBV30 and TRBJ2-7, reads SQTIHQWPATLVQPVGSPLSLECTVEGTSNPNLYWYRQAAGRGLQLLFYSVGIGQISSEVPQNLSASRPQDRQFILSSKKLLLSDSGFYLCAWRTGLSHYEQYFGPGTRLTVT.

This clone was observed once. The chain joins TRBV27 to TRBJ2-7, with D perhaps matching TRBD2 (6 bases). CDR1 and CDR2 from the germline V gene are MNHEY and SMNVEV (reference sequence). The CDR3 sequence is 15 residues long. V was shortened by 5 bases and J by 2 bases, with 16 bases between the two germline ends. The CDR3 region is CASSAGLSSPYEQYF. DNA of the CDR3: TGTGCCAGCAGTGCGGGACTCTCTTCCCCCTACGAGCAGTACTTC.

The chain uses TRBV5-1 and TRBJ1-3, with a tentative D call TRBD1 (6 bases). The V gene lost 0 bases and the J gene lost 0 bases, with 13 bases spanning the gap. The CDR3 runs 17 residues. Germline V lookup: CDR1 SGHRS, CDR2 YFSETQ. The CDR3 is CASSLAGVDSSGNTIYF. As DNA, the CDR3 is TGCGCCAGCAGCTTGGCCGGGGTGGACAGCTCTGGAAACACCATATATTTT.